This T cell receptor beta chain emerged from a study of glioma-infiltrating T cells. Study-level information: Samples included WHO grade II oligodendrogliomas or astrocytomas and initial-diagnosis grade IV glioblastomas.

Only a few counts were recorded for this clonotype. The iRepertoire nested amplicon-rescue multiplex PCR amplified TCR alpha and beta CDR3s from RNA. Via MiXCR, TCRdb re-called the multiplex PCR reads, giving one row per CDR3 protein. The sample records 300,000 to 450,000 distinct CDR3 sequences, less than 50% being singletons. The material sequenced was glioma tissue, nonneoplastic brain tissue, or PBMCs (not recorded which). The sequence came from a human donor with low-grade glioma or glioblastoma, undergoing nonglioma brain surgery, or in good health (not recorded which).

This chain's CDR3 is CASSRVPGTSNQPQHF. For the CDR3, the DNA is TGCGCCAGCAGTAGAGTACCAGGTACTAGCAATCAGCCCCAGCATTTT. This chain links TRBV4-1 with TRBJ1-5, with D hard to call. The CDR3 has 16 residues. V was trimmed by 6 bases and J by 0 bases, leaving 15 bases between them. Per the germline V gene, CDR1 is MGHRA and CDR2 is YSYEKL.